The clone carrying this T cell receptor beta chain has a single count. Method: immunoSEQ multiplex PCR; TCRdb's copy keeps in-frame clones and lacks some. The table records 140,000 or so clones, 90% to 95% of them present only once. The data belong to a study of control samples from healthy donors and cancer patients. V gave up 2 bases and J gave up 1 base, with 9 bases separating them. The CDR3 is 15 residues long. Germline-derived CDR1 and CDR2 are KGHDR and SFDVKD. The specimen was PBMCs. The clonotype comes from a man aged 60 to 75 with colorectal cancer. The rearrangement links TRBV24-1 to TRBJ2-3; D could derive from TRBD1 or TRBD2 (5 bases each). CDR3 nucleotides: TGTGCCACCAGTGATTGGGGGAGCCGCACAGATACGCAGTATTTT. Protein sequence: CATSDWGSRTDTQYF.